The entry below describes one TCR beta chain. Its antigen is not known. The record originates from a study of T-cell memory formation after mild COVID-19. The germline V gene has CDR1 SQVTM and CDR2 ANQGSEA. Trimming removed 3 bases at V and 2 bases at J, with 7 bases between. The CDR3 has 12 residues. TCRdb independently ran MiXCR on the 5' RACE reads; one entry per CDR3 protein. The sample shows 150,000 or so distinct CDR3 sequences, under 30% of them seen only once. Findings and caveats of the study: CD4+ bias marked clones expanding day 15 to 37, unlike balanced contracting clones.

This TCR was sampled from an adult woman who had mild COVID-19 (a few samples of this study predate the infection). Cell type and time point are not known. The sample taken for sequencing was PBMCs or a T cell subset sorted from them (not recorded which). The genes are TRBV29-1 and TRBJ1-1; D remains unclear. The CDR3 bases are TGCAGCGTTGATCTGGATAACACTGAAGCTTTCTTT. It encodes CSVDLDNTEAFF.